The present T cell receptor (beta chain) was sequenced within a study of shared clonotypes between healthy human individuals. Notes on this clone: As yet, its antigen is unknown.

The germline gives CDR1 SGHTS, CDR2 YDEGEE. The CDR3 covers 14 residues. V dropped 2 bases and J dropped 1 base, with 7 bases sitting between them. Approximately 200 ng DNA, tens of thousands of T cell genomes, went into each sorted-subset replicate PCR. Per the study methods: Junction-only immunoSEQ sequences carried no quality scores, so filtering differed. Only in-frame clones appear in the TCRdb table, and some are missing; sequencing was by immunoSEQ multiplex PCR. V, J and clone size are those of that table, while D and trimming were read from the DNA. The sample shows roughly 500,000 clones, around 96% of them seen only once. Points from the study as a whole: Naive CD4 clonotypes overlapped across a handful of donors at about 5%. Among non-shared clonotypes, generation probabilities were lower than among those shared by all four donors.

V and J are TRBV5-8 and TRBJ1-5; D ambiguous. This sequence originates from a woman younger than 45 in good health. Sequenced input: naive CD4+ T cells sorted from blood. Indicated subset: CD45RA+ positively selected. CDR3 loop: CASSLLYSNQPQHF. CDR3 in DNA: TGTGCCAGCAGCTTATTATACAGCAATCAGCCCCAGCATTTT.